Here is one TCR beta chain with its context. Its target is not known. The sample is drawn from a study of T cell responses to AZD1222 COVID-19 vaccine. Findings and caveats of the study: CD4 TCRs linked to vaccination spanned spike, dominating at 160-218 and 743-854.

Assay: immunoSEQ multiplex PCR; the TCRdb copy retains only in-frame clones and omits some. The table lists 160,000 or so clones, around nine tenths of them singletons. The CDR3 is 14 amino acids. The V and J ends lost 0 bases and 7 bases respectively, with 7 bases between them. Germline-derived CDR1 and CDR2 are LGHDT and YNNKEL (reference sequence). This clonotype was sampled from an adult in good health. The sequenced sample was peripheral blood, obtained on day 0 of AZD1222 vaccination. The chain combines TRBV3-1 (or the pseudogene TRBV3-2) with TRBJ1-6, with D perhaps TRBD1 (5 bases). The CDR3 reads CASSQDGANSPLHF. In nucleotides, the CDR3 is TGTGCCAGCAGCCAAGATGGGGCGAATTCACCCCTCCACTTT.